Presented here are 8 T cell receptor beta chains from one specimen sequenced in a study of OX40 agonist ivuxolimab in advanced cancers. Repertoires were generated with immunoSEQ multiplex PCR, while TCRdb's copy carries only in-frame clones and drops some. The repertoire consists of about 41,000 clones, with 70% to 90% occurring once and the leading ten covering roughly 25%. Sequencing used CD4+ or CD8+ T cells sorted from blood, obtained in a trial of the OX40 agonist ivuxolimab. All receptors derive from an adult with an advanced solid tumor such as melanoma, head and neck, liver or kidney cancer.

This rearrangement joins TRBV6-1 to TRBJ1-5, with D unresolved. Per the germline V gene, CDR1 is MNHNS and CDR2 is SASEGT. V was shortened by 0 bases and J by 0 bases, with 12 bases between the two germline ends. The CDR3 is made up of 17 amino acids. CDR3 amino acids: CASSEALSEYSNQPQHF. The CDR3, as DNA: TGTGCCAGCAGTGAAGCGCTGTCAGAATATAGCAATCAGCCCCAGCATTTT.

V gene TRBV27 combines with J gene TRBJ2-1, with D possibly matching TRBD2 (5 bases). The germline V gene encodes CDR1 MNHEY and CDR2 SMNVEV (reference sequence). CDR3 length: 16 residues. Trimming stripped 6 bases from V and 0 bases from J, with 15 bases between. In nucleotides, the CDR3 is TGTGCCAGCAGCGCCTCGGGGAGCTACTCCTACAATGAGCAGTTCTTC. It codes for CASSASGSYSYNEQFF.

The chain carries TRBV28 and TRBJ2-3; D may be TRBD1 (6 bases). Trimming took 5 bases from V and 0 from J, leaving 12 bases between them. The CDR3 sequence is 15 residues long. Germline CDR1 and CDR2: MDHEN and SYDVKM. The chain's CDR3 is CASSERQASTDTQYF. In DNA form, the CDR3 reads TGTGCCAGCAGTGAAAGACAGGCTAGCACAGATACGCAGTATTTT.

Remarks on this clone: The same CDR3 arises from other DNA sequences in this sample as well. The chain uses TRBV5-6 and TRBJ1-5; no clear D gene. V was shortened by 4 bases and J by 2 bases, with 10 bases between the two germline ends. Germline values: CDR1 SGHDT, CDR2 YYEEEE. The length of the CDR3 is 14 residues. CDR3 DNA sequence: TGTGCCAGCAGCCCCCAGGCAGGCAATCAGCCCCAGCATTTT. This encodes CASSPQAGNQPQHF.

This rearrangement joins TRBV7-9 to TRBJ2-1, with D possibly TRBD2 on 6 matching bases. The CDR3 loop spans 15 amino acids. Germline V gene data show CDR1 as SEHNR and CDR2 as FQNEAQ (reference sequence). V lost 5 bases, J lost 2 bases, and 13 bases lay in between. CDR3 amino acids: CASSNLAKPYNEQFF. The DNA for the CDR3 is TGTGCCAGCAGCAATCTAGCGAAACCCTACAATGAGCAGTTCTTC.

To note about this clone: This same CDR3 is encoded by further DNA sequences in the sample. The J gene is TRBJ2-7, the V gene TRBV5-1; no firm D call. Looked up from germline, CDR1 is SGHRS and CDR2 is YFSETQ. This CDR3 region has 12 residues. V was cut by 0 bases and J by 4 bases, with 5 bases left in between. Written as DNA, the CDR3 is TGCGCCAGCAGCTTGGGGGGTTACGAGCAGTACTTC. Amino acids: CASSLGGYEQYF.

This clone was seen at least ten times. This rearrangement joins TRBV19 to TRBJ1-1; TRBD1 might be the D (6 bases). Trimming took 5 bases from V and 6 from J, leaving 13 bases between them. Germline V gene data show CDR1 as LNHDA and CDR2 as SQIVND (reference sequence). The CDR3 covers 13 residues. In nucleotides, the CDR3 is TGTGCCAGTAGTTACACAGGGTCAGCTGAAGCTTTCTTT. It yields the protein CASSYTGSAEAFF.

This clone was picked up one time. J is TRBJ2-2 and V is TRBV27; no clear D. This CDR3 spans 13 amino acids. Between the trimmed V and J ends, which lost 5 bases and 2 bases, there was a span of 6 bases. CDR1 and CDR2 from the germline V gene are MNHEY and SMNVEV (reference sequence). CDR3 nucleotides: TGTGCCAGCAGTCGTCGCAACACCGGGGAGCTGTTTTTT. Translation gives CASSRRNTGELFF.